These T cell receptor beta chains were read from a single sample in a study of blood T cell repertoires in COVID-19. Only in-frame clones appear in the TCRdb table, and some are missing; sequencing was by immunoSEQ multiplex PCR. The sample comprises about 290,000 clones, about nine tenths of which are singletons, and 1.5% to 2% rests with the top ten. Input material: PBMCs or T cells enriched from blood (not recorded which). These receptors all come from a woman between 35 and 50 years old who had recovered from COVID-19. The CDR3 runs from the conserved cysteine through the conserved F or W. A D gene is named only where the DNA matches it firmly. Clone sizes are given selectively: once, few, many, or a class where the clone is expanded.

CDR3 protein	CDR3 DNA	V gene	clone size	J gene	D gene
CAWSVSPSTDTQYF	TGTGCCTGGAGTGTAAGCCCTAGCACAGATACGCAGTATTTT	TRBV30	-	TRBJ2-3	-
CASSPRGTEAFF	TGTGCCAGCAGCCCCAGGGGCACTGAAGCTTTCTTT	TRBV5-5	-	TRBJ1-1	-
CASGEGTGGVNQPQHF	TGTGCTAGTGGTGAGGGGACAGGGGGCGTCAATCAGCCCCAGCATTTT	TRBV12-5	-	TRBJ1-5	TRBD1
CASSSNPGQKNSPLHF	TGCGCCAGCAGCTCGAACCCGGGACAGAAGAATTCACCCCTCCACTTT	TRBV5-1	once	TRBJ1-6	TRBD1
CASSSQGGEQYF	TGTGCCAGCTCGTCTCAGGGGGGCGAGCAGTACTTC	TRBV18	-	TRBJ2-7	-
CASRRGGPMNTEAFF	TGTGCCAGCAGACGGGGGGGTCCAATGAACACTGAAGCTTTCTTT	TRBV7-2	-	TRBJ1-1	-
CASSYSGQGLHEQYF	TGTGCCAGCAGTTACTCGGGACAGGGTCTCCACGAGCAGTACTTC	TRBV11-2	-	TRBJ2-7	TRBD1
CASSSPGGDGYTF	TGCGCCAGCAGCAGTCCAGGGGGCGATGGCTACACCTTC	TRBV5-1	once	TRBJ1-2	TRBD1
CASGSPGVPSGNTIYF	TGTGCTAGTGGCTCCCCCGGGGTACCCTCTGGAAACACCATATATTTT	TRBV12-5	few	TRBJ1-3	-
CASSERTGEQQYF	TGTGCCAGCAGTGAAAGGACAGGTGAGCAGCAGTACTTC	TRBV28	-	TRBJ2-7	TRBD1
CASSEPGMNTEAFF	TGCGCCAGCAGTGAACCAGGGATGAACACTGAAGCTTTCTTT	TRBV10-2	-	TRBJ1-1	-
CASSLGASGSSEQFF	TGTGCCAGCAGCTTAGGTGCTAGCGGGAGTAGTGAGCAGTTCTTC	TRBV11-2	-	TRBJ2-1	TRBD2
CASSPGRQAPLHF	TGTGCCAGCAGCCCCGGTCGGCAGGCGCCCCTCCACTTT	TRBV7-2	-	TRBJ1-6	-
CASSLDRGQVAFF	TGCGCCAGCAGCTTGGACAGGGGGCAGGTAGCTTTCTTT	TRBV5-1	-	TRBJ1-1	TRBD1
CASSSNPTGSGNTIYF	TGTGCCAGCAGCTCAAACCCGACAGGGTCTGGAAACACCATATATTTT	TRBV5-5	-	TRBJ1-3	TRBD1
CASLRRAASGNQPQHF	TGTGCCAGTCTTAGGCGGGCGGCTTCGGGCAATCAGCCCCAGCATTTT	TRBV19	once	TRBJ1-5	-
CASSQPETGGTTYGYTF	TGTGCCAGCAGCCAACCGGAGACAGGGGGAACTACCTATGGCTACACCTTC	TRBV4-2	-	TRBJ1-2	TRBD1
CASSSYLLAGGNEQYF	TGCGCCAGCAGCTCCTACCTACTAGCGGGGGGGAACGAGCAGTACTTC	TRBV5-1	-	TRBJ2-7	TRBD2
CASSVGLVGHNEQFF	TGTGCCAGCAGCGTCGGACTAGTGGGCCACAATGAGCAGTTCTTC	TRBV9	-	TRBJ2-1	TRBD2
CASLLGQPVYEQYF	TGTGCCAGCCTCCTGGGACAGCCTGTCTACGAGCAGTACTTC	TRBV2	-	TRBJ2-7	TRBD1
CASSIAGGTTDTQYF	TGTGCCAGTAGTATAGCAGGGGGGACCACAGATACGCAGTATTTT	TRBV19	-	TRBJ2-3	-
CASSLDLAGNYEQYF	TGCGCCAGCAGCTTGGACCTAGCGGGAAACTACGAGCAGTACTTC	TRBV5-1	-	TRBJ2-7	TRBD2
CASSSGQGIRNTIYF	TGTGCCAGCAGTTCGGGACAGGGGATTAGGAACACCATATATTTT	TRBV6-5	-	TRBJ1-3	TRBD1
CATSLSGSNNEQFF	TGTGCCACCAGTCTGAGCGGGAGCAACAATGAGCAGTTCTTC	TRBV24-1	-	TRBJ2-1	TRBD2
CASSQAASRSSGANVLTF	TGCGCCAGCAGCCAAGCGGCTAGCCGGAGCTCTGGGGCCAACGTCCTGACTTTC	TRBV4-1	-	TRBJ2-6	-
CASGRGGDTGELFF	TGTGCCAGCGGACGGGGGGGAGACACCGGGGAGCTGTTTTTT	TRBV27	-	TRBJ2-2	TRBD2
CASSLDQGLARSYEQYF	TGTGCCAGCAGCTTAGACCAGGGACTAGCGAGGTCCTACGAGCAGTACTTC	TRBV11-2	-	TRBJ2-7	TRBD2
CATSRDRGSGETQYF	TGTGCCACCAGCAGAGATCGGGGAAGCGGAGAGACCCAGTACTTC	TRBV15	-	TRBJ2-5	-
CASSLTSSGIVYNEQFF	TGCGCCAGCAGCTTGACCTCTAGCGGGATCGTCTACAATGAGCAGTTCTTC	TRBV5-1	once	TRBJ2-1	TRBD2
CASSTGQGINEQFF	TGTGCCAGCAGTACGGGACAGGGTATCAATGAGCAGTTCTTC	TRBV7-9	-	TRBJ2-1	TRBD1
CASSLGGFSYNSPLHF	TGTGCCAGCAGTCTAGGGGGTTTCTCCTATAATTCACCCCTCCACTTT	TRBV27	-	TRBJ1-6	-
CASSSGLKPLHF	TGTGCCAGCAGTTCAGGCCTAAAACCCCTCCACTTT	TRBV28	-	TRBJ1-6	-
CASSQGTGTWYNSPLHF	TGCGCCAGCAGCCAAGGAACAGGGACCTGGTATAATTCACCCCTCCACTTT	TRBV4-1	-	TRBJ1-6	-
CASQGTRHQPQHF	TGTGCCTCTCAGGGGACCCGCCATCAGCCCCAGCATTTT	TRBV19	-	TRBJ1-5	-
CASSLSDRKNIQYF	TGTGCCAGCAGTTTATCAGACAGAAAAAACATTCAGTACTTC	TRBV27	-	TRBJ2-4	-
CSVRGGNFPDTQYF	TGCAGCGTTCGAGGCGGGAATTTCCCAGATACGCAGTATTTT	TRBV29-1	-	TRBJ2-3	-
CASSVGTSRETQYF	TGCGCCAGCAGCGTTGGGACTAGCCGAGAGACCCAGTACTTC	TRBV5-1	-	TRBJ2-5	TRBD2
CASSRGDFPYGYTF	TGCGCCAGCAGCCGCGGGGACTTTCCCTATGGCTACACCTTC	TRBV5-1	-	TRBJ1-2	-
CASTSSYNEQFF	TGTGCCAGCACTTCCTCCTACAATGAGCAGTTCTTC	TRBV27	-	TRBJ2-1	-
CASSQEGRPRGAFF	TGTGCCAGCAGCCAAGAAGGGAGACCTCGCGGAGCTTTCTTT	TRBV14	-	TRBJ1-1	-